Listed below are T cell receptor beta chains from one sample, sequenced in a study of identical twins. TCRdb reprocessed the 5' RACE reads via MiXCR and lists one record per CDR3 protein. The sample lists some 660,000 distinct CDR3 sequences; approximately 9% were seen once. These data were likewise used in another study, on yellow fever vaccine responses in identical twins.

Sample: PBMCs. The receptors originated from a woman aged 18-29 years in good health. CDR3s leave out the opening cysteine and the closing phenylalanine or tryptophan.

j_call	v_call	cdr3_aa
TRBJ1-5	TRBV11-2	ASSLEAHLTQH
TRBJ2-7	TRBV6-2/TRBV6-3	ASSSAGEHYEQY
TRBJ2-7	TRBV20-1	SASMGYEQY
TRBJ2-1	TRBV24-1	ATSDSGLADEQF
TRBJ2-3	TRBV6-1	ASSEVPTDTQY
TRBJ2-1	TRBV5-6	ASSLEVTGSSYNEQF
TRBJ2-5	TRBV7-9	ASTSEGREGGETQY
TRBJ2-3	TRBV5-6	ASSLMGLGTDTQY
TRBJ2-3	TRBV24-1	ATSERKFADTQY
TRBJ1-1	TRBV4-3	ASSDVNTEAF
TRBJ2-7	TRBV7-9	ASSSGTSDYEQY